This is a list of T cell receptor beta chains from one sample in a study of glioma-infiltrating T cells. MiXCR, applied by TCRdb to the multiplex PCR reads, yields one record per CDR3 protein. Here the sample spans under 200,000 distinct CDR3 sequences, about 40% being singletons. The sequenced sample consisted of glioma tissue, nonneoplastic brain tissue, or PBMCs (not recorded which). All receptors derive from a human donor with low-grade glioma or glioblastoma, undergoing nonglioma brain surgery, or in good health (not recorded which). The CDR3 runs from the conserved cysteine through the conserved F or W. The D gene is left open where the match is weak. Size is omitted from some rows. Given values are once, few, many or a class for expanded clones.

size: .
J: TRBJ2-1
V: TRBV12-3/TRBV12-4
D: .
DNA: TGTGCCAGCAGGTCCCGACTAGAGCAGTTATTC
CDR3: CASRSRLEQLF

size: many
J: TRBJ1-1
V: TRBV27
D: .
DNA: TGTGCCAGCAGTCCCGGGACGGGGGACACTGAAGCTTTCTTT
CDR3: CASSPGTGDTEAFF

size: .
J: TRBJ2-7
V: TRBV14
D: .
DNA: TGTGCCAGCAGCCGGATCTCCTACGAGCAGTACTTC
CDR3: CASSRISYEQYF

size: .
J: TRBJ1-2
V: TRBV20-1
D: .
DNA: TGCAGTGCTAGATTACCCGGGGGAATTGGCTACACCTTC
CDR3: CSARLPGGIGYTF

size: .
J: TRBJ1-1
V: TRBV5-4
D: .
DNA: TGTGCCAGCAGCCGGCCCCCTATAGGGGGGGAACTCCTCTTT
CDR3: CASSRPPIGGELLF

size: .
J: TRBJ1-1
V: TRBV6-1
D: .
DNA: TGTGCCAGCAGCAAAGCTTCGAACACTGAAGCTTACTTT
CDR3: CASSKASNTEAYF

size: .
J: TRBJ2-6
V: TRBV18
D: TRBD2
DNA: TGTGCCAGCTCACCAGGGGGGGAGCAAGCTGGGGCCAACGTCCTGACTTTC
CDR3: CASSPGGEQAGANVLTF

size: .
J: TRBJ2-1
V: TRBV20-1
D: .
DNA: TGCAGTGCTAGAGATCCTTCGCCCGGCTCCTACAAAGAGCAGTTCTTC
CDR3: CSARDPSPGSYKEQFF

size: .
J: TRBJ2-1
V: TRBV7-9
D: .
DNA: TGTGCCAGCAGCTTCCTGGACGGGACCTACAATGAGCAGTTCTTC
CDR3: CASSFLDGTYNEQFF

size: .
J: TRBJ2-7
V: TRBV7-2
D: .
DNA: TGTGCCAGCAGGTTTACAGGGTGGACTAGGGGACCCTACGAGCAGTACTTC
CDR3: CASRFTGWTRGPYEQYF

size: .
J: TRBJ1-1
V: TRBV25-1
D: TRBD1
DNA: TGTGCCAGCAAGTGGAGTGACAGGGAAAACACTGAAGCTCTCTTT
CDR3: CASKWSDRENTEALF

size: many
J: TRBJ2-7
V: TRBV6-1
D: TRBD2
DNA: TGTGCCAGCTCCACCGGGACTAGCTTCGAGCAGTACTTC
CDR3: CASSTGTSFEQYF

size: many
J: TRBJ2-1
V: TRBV3-1
D: .
DNA: TGTGCCAGCAGCCAAGGCAGCACTGAGCAGTTCTTC
CDR3: CASSQGSTEQFF

size: many
J: TRBJ2-1
V: TRBV7-2
D: TRBD2
DNA: TGTGCCAGCAGCCTGATAAGCGGGAGGGATGAGCAGTTCTTC
CDR3: CASSLISGRDEQFF

size: many
J: TRBJ2-5
V: TRBV12-3/TRBV12-4
D: .
DNA: TGTGCCAGCAGTTTCACAGGGAGTCAAGAGACCCAGTACTTC
CDR3: CASSFTGSQETQYF

size: many
J: TRBJ2-3
V: TRBV29-1
D: TRBD2
DNA: TGCAGCGTAAAAACTAGCGGAGCGGCCGATACGCAGTATTTT
CDR3: CSVKTSGAADTQYF

size: many
J: TRBJ2-1
V: TRBV6-1
D: .
DNA: TGTGCCAGCAGTGCGACTCGAACCTACAATGAGCAGTTCTTC
CDR3: CASSATRTYNEQFF

size: few
J: TRBJ2-3
V: TRBV2
D: .
DNA: TGTGCCAGCAGCAGGGGTCAGGCAGATACGCAGTATTTT
CDR3: CASSRGQADTQYF

size: .
J: TRBJ2-1
V: TRBV2
D: .
DNA: TGTGCCAGCAGGGACTGGTACTCCTATGAGCAGTTCTTC
CDR3: CASRDWYSYEQFF

size: many
J: TRBJ2-4
V: TRBV6-1
D: TRBD1
DNA: TGTGCCAGCACCTCGGACAGGGCCGAGAACATTCAGTACTTC
CDR3: CASTSDRAENIQYF

size: .
J: TRBJ2-1
V: TRBV29-1
D: .
DNA: TGCAGCGCCCGTGAAAGGGGAACCTACAATGAGCAGTTCTTC
CDR3: CSARERGTYNEQFF

size: many
J: TRBJ2-5
V: TRBV20-1
D: TRBD2
DNA: TGCAGTGCCAAAGGACTAGCTAAACAAGAGACCCAGTACTTC
CDR3: CSAKGLAKQETQYF

size: few
J: TRBJ2-7
V: TRBV11-2
D: .
DNA: TGTGCCAGCAGCTTAGCTGGGACGGGTCGCTACGAGCAGTACTTC
CDR3: CASSLAGTGRYEQYF

size: many
J: TRBJ2-1
V: TRBV15
D: .
DNA: TGTGCCACCAGAGCGGAGAGCTCCTACAATGAGCAGTTCTTC
CDR3: CATRAESSYNEQFF

size: .
J: TRBJ2-7
V: TRBV18
D: .
DNA: TGTGCCAGCTCACCAGGGAGTGGCTCCTACGAGCAGTACTTC
CDR3: CASSPGSGSYEQYF

size: many
J: TRBJ1-4
V: TRBV2
D: TRBD1
DNA: TGTGCCAGCAGAGCCGGACAGGTCGGGGAAAAACTGTTTTTT
CDR3: CASRAGQVGEKLFF

size: many
J: TRBJ2-2
V: TRBV6-6
D: .
DNA: TGTGCCAGCAGTTACGGGGAAGGGGCGAACACCGGGGAGCTGTTTTTT
CDR3: CASSYGEGANTGELFF

size: medium-sized
J: TRBJ1-1
V: TRBV15
D: .
DNA: TGTGCCACCAGCCGGAAACGGGGGCAAGTTGAAGCTTTCTTT
CDR3: CATSRKRGQVEAFF

size: many
J: TRBJ2-1
V: TRBV27
D: TRBD1
DNA: TGTGCCAGCAGTCCGGGACAGGGGGCGATTTACAATGAGCAGTTCTTC
CDR3: CASSPGQGAIYNEQFF

size: .
J: TRBJ2-7
V: TRBV29-1
D: .
DNA: TGCAGCGTTGAAGATCACAACAGGGACGAGCAGTACTTC
CDR3: CSVEDHNRDEQYF

size: few
J: TRBJ2-1
V: TRBV29-1
D: .
DNA: TGCAGCGTTGAACTATTCGGACAGTCCTACAATGAGCAGTTCTTC
CDR3: CSVELFGQSYNEQFF

size: few
J: TRBJ1-1
V: TRBV5-5
D: .
DNA: TGTGCCAGCAGCTTGGCGGCCGGCAGAGTAAACACTGAAGCTTTCTTT
CDR3: CASSLAAGRVNTEAFF

size: many
J: TRBJ2-1
V: TRBV3-1
D: .
DNA: TGTGCCAGCAGCCAAGTCGTGAAAGAGCAGTTCTTC
CDR3: CASSQVVKEQFF

size: few
J: TRBJ2-6
V: TRBV5-1
D: .
DNA: TGCGCCAGCAGCTTGGTGGTGGGCAGGGGGGTAGCCAACGTCCTGACTTTC
CDR3: CASSLVVGRGVANVLTF

size: once
J: TRBJ1-5
V: TRBV19
D: .
DNA: TGTGCCAGTAGTATCCAGGGCAATCAGCCCCATCATTTT
CDR3: CASSIQGNQPHHF

size: many
J: TRBJ1-1
V: TRBV19
D: .
DNA: TGTGCCAGTAGTATCGGACCAAACACTGAAGCTTTCTTT
CDR3: CASSIGPNTEAFF

size: many
J: TRBJ1-1
V: TRBV28
D: .
DNA: TGTGCCAGCAGCAACCCCAGGGAAGAAATTGAAGCTTTCTTT
CDR3: CASSNPREEIEAFF

size: .
J: TRBJ2-5
V: TRBV2
D: .
DNA: TGTGCCAGCAGTGAATCTCAACCCGGGGAGACCCAGTACTTC
CDR3: CASSESQPGETQYF

size: many
J: TRBJ2-7
V: TRBV20-1
D: .
DNA: TGCAGTGCTAGTATATACGAGCAGTACTTC
CDR3: CSASIYEQYF

size: .
J: TRBJ2-5
V: TRBV11-2
D: .
DNA: TGTGCCAGCAGCTTAGACTGGAAAGAGACCCAGTACTTC
CDR3: CASSLDWKETQYF

size: .
J: TRBJ1-1
V: TRBV7-2
D: TRBD1
DNA: TGTTCCAGCAGCTTAGCCAGGGGGCTTTACACTGAAGCTTTCTTT
CDR3: CSSSLARGLYTEAFF

size: .
J: TRBJ2-1
V: TRBV3-1
D: .
DNA: TGTGCCAACATCAAGGACATGTACAATGAGCAGTTCTTC
CDR3: CANIKDMYNEQFF

size: .
J: TRBJ2-3
V: TRBV29-1
D: .
DNA: TGCAGCGTTGGAGGTCGAGAGGGCACAGATACGCAGTATTTT
CDR3: CSVGGREGTDTQYF

size: .
J: TRBJ2-3
V: TRBV9
D: TRBD1
DNA: TGTGCCAGCAGCGCCTTGACAGGGTTCGGCACAGATACGCAGTATTTT
CDR3: CASSALTGFGTDTQYF

size: many
J: TRBJ2-5
V: TRBV15
D: .
DNA: TGTGCCACCAGCTCCGACAGGAATCAAGAGACCCAGTACTTC
CDR3: CATSSDRNQETQYF

size: many
J: TRBJ2-7
V: TRBV6-1
D: .
DNA: TGTGCCAGCTCCATACCTGGGGGGCTCAACGAGCAGTACTTC
CDR3: CASSIPGGLNEQYF

size: many
J: TRBJ2-1
V: TRBV28
D: .
DNA: TGTGCCAGCAGTTTAAGGGACCAGACCCGGGGCAATGAGCAGTTCTTC
CDR3: CASSLRDQTRGNEQFF

size: few
J: TRBJ1-4
V: TRBV3-1
D: .
DNA: TGTGCCAGCAGCCTAAGACAGGACAATGAAAAACTGTTTTTT
CDR3: CASSLRQDNEKLFF